A single sample is the source of the 14 T cell receptor beta chains below, sequenced in a study of metastatic and nonmetastatic thyroid tumors. TCRdb re-called clones from the PCR reads using MiXCR. The repertoire consists of 6,000 to 8,000 clones, with roughly 27% occurring once and the leading ten covering roughly 16%. Every patient was untreated before thyroid surgery. The sequencing sample was made of adjacent normal tissue. The receptors stem from a male donor with papillary thyroid cancer or a benign thyroid nodule (not recorded which). Some clones in this sample may be carry-over from other donors' samples.

There are many counts of this clone. The chain employs TRBV20-1 and TRBJ1-2; 8 bases match TRBD1. The CDR3 has 13 amino acids. With V trimmed by 7 bases and J by 0 bases, 4 bases remained unmatched. Germline-derived CDR1 and CDR2 are DFQATT and SNEGSKA (reference sequence). Written as DNA, the CDR3 is TGCAGTGGGGACAGGAACACTAACTATGGCTACACCTTC. Its protein product is CSGDRNTNYGYTF.

This chain connects TRBV4-1 to TRBJ1-5, with a tentative D call TRBD1 (5 bases). Trimming cost V 1 base and J 0 bases, with 7 bases left between them. The CDR3 contains 15 residues. Germline V gene lookup returns CDR1 MGHRA and CDR2 YSYEKL. The CDR3 nucleotides are TGCGCCAGCAGCCAAGTTACAGGTAGCAATCAGCCCCAGCATTTT. Translating it yields CASSQVTGSNQPQHF.

This clone is labeled as medium-sized. V gene TRBV20-1 combines with J gene TRBJ1-6; D is unclear. V gave up 2 bases and J gave up 9 bases, with 14 bases separating them. Per the germline V gene, CDR1 is DFQATT and CDR2 is SNEGSKA (reference sequence). This CDR3 contains 14 residues. In DNA, the CDR3 is TGCAGTGCTAGATTCGCGGGCGCGGGTTCACCCCTCCACTTT. As protein: CSARFAGAGSPLHF.

The chain combines TRBV5-6 with TRBJ2-7; TRBD2 matches at 7 bases. The CDR3 runs 19 residues. V lost 1 base, J lost 7 bases, and 23 bases stayed unmatched. Germline lookup yields CDR1 SGHDT and CDR2 YYEEEE. The CDR3: CASSLFTGGNIDKRGEQYF. The CDR3 nucleotides are TGTGCCAGCAGCTTGTTTACAGGCGGTAATATCGACAAGCGGGGTGAGCAGTACTTC.

This chain joins TRBV6-2 or TRBV6-3 and TRBJ2-7; the match to TRBD2 covers 8 bases. Germline V gene data show CDR1 as MNHEY and CDR2 as SVGEGT. Trimming cost V 5 bases and J 3 bases; bases outside gene matches: 9. This CDR3 has 15 amino acids. CDR3 amino acids: CASSISGILSYEQYF. Written as DNA, the CDR3 is TGTGCCAGCAGTATTAGCGGGATCCTCAGCTACGAGCAGTACTTC.

Turning to this clone: It may be a read error: a sequence one base away is much more abundant. V and J are TRBV6-1 and TRBJ2-1, with unresolved D. V lost 6 bases and J 4 bases, leaving 16 bases between the germline ends. The length of the CDR3 is 15 residues. Per germline, CDR1 MNHNS and CDR2 SASEGT. The CDR3 loop reads CASSLREGGYNEQFF. CDR3 in DNA: TGTGCCAGCAGCCTTAGAGAAGGTGGTTACAATGAGCAGTTCTTC.

V and J are TRBV4-3 and TRBJ2-1; 9 nucleotides match TRBD1. This CDR3 spans 15 amino acids. V dropped 1 base and J dropped 7; count of bases not matched to a gene: 5. Germline loops: CDR1 LGHNA, CDR2 YSLEER. The DNA of the CDR3 is TGCGCCAGCAGCCAAGGGGACAGGGTGGTGAATGAGCAGTTCTTC. Protein: CASSQGDRVVNEQFF.

This clone ranks as medium-sized. The chain employs TRBV11-2 and TRBJ1-3; no definite D call. Between the trimmed V and J ends, which lost 5 bases and 2 bases, there was a span of 10 bases. In germline, CDR1 is SGHAT, CDR2 FQNNGV. CDR3 size: 14 residues. The CDR3 here is CASSPGLAGNTIYF. The CDR3 DNA reads TGTGCCAGCAGCCCTGGCCTGGCTGGAAACACCATATATTTT.

The sample holds a few counts of this clone. The CDR3 DNA reads TGTGCCAGCAGGCCGGGACAGCGTCACACTGAAGCTTTCTTT. Protein product: CASRPGQRHTEAFF. This sequence joins TRBV6-2 or TRBV6-3 and TRBJ1-1; 7 bases are shared with TRBD1. The germline V gene has CDR1 MNHEY and CDR2 SVGEGT. The CDR3 runs 14 residues. The ends lost 6 bases at V and 3 bases at J; junction bases unmatched: 7.

The chain is built from TRBV11-3 and TRBJ2-1; 8 bases match TRBD1. Trimming removed 5 bases from V and 8 bases from J; junction bases left unmatched: 5. The CDR3 has 13 amino acids. Germline assignment: CDR1 SGHNT and CDR2 YENEEA. The CDR3 DNA sequence: TGTGCCAGCAGCGCCGGACAGGGCGATGAGCAGTTCTTC. Its translation: CASSAGQGDEQFF.

V and J are TRBV7-2 and TRBJ2-7; 12 positions match TRBD2. The CDR3 totals 15 residues. Trimming cost V 5 bases and J 3 bases; bases outside gene matches: 5. Germline assignment: CDR1 SGHTA and CDR2 FQGNSA. The DNA for the CDR3 is TGTGCCAGCAGCATCGGACTAGCGGGAATCTACGAGCAGTACTTC. Translation: CASSIGLAGIYEQYF. Full variable domain (missing parts from reference TRBV7-2 and TRBJ2-7): GAGVSQSPSNKVTEKGKDVELRCDPISGHTALYWYRQSLGQGLEFLIYFQGNSAPDKSGLPSDRFSAERTGGSVSTLTIQRTQQEDSAVYLCASSIGLAGIYEQYFGPGTRLTVT.

This rearrangement joins TRBV24-1 to TRBJ1-2; the match to TRBD1 covers 8 bases. The CDR3 length is 15 residues. The germline V gene has CDR1 KGHDR and CDR2 SFDVKD. V lost 4 bases and J lost 6; bases outside the gene matches: 9. This CDR3 is CATSDSGGPENGYTF. The CDR3 coding sequence is TGTGCCACCAGTGACTCAGGGGGCCCTGAGAATGGCTACACCTTC.

This chain joins TRBV11-1 and TRBJ1-1, with a possible D match to TRBD1 (6 bases). The CDR3 sequence is 17 residues long. V was trimmed by 5 bases and J by 1 base, leaving 20 bases between them. Per germline, CDR1 SGHAT and CDR2 FQDESV (reference sequence). The CDR3: CASSQGTAGRGNTEAFF. In nucleotides, the CDR3 is TGTGCCAGCAGCCAGGGGACCGCCGGGAGGGGGAACACTGAAGCTTTCTTT.

This clone was detected ten times or more. The chain couples TRBV6-2 or TRBV6-3 to TRBJ2-7; no clear D gene. Germline CDR1 and CDR2: MNHEY and SVGEGT. Trimming took 2 bases from V and 3 from J, leaving 8 bases between them. The length of the CDR3 is 13 residues. In DNA, the CDR3 is TGTGCCAGCAGTTACGCCACCATCTACGAGCAGTACTTC. This codes for CASSYATIYEQYF.